Listed here is a single T cell receptor beta chain. The CDR3 has 21 amino acids. Germline V gives CDR1 DFQATT, CDR2 SNEGSKA (reference sequence). Trimming pared 6 bases from V and 10 bases from J, leaving 40 bases between. The data are from a study of human T cells and chemical hapten exposure. TCRdb recomputed calls from the RACE reads with MiXCR, one row per CDR3 protein. Altogether 270,000 or so distinct CDR3 sequences are present, approximately 8% being singletons, with the ten largest covering 1.2%. Time point of the sample: pre-sensitization, week 0. Treatment defined: therapeutic diphenylcyclopropenone sensitization with weekly scalp DPC. Each donor was an alopecia patient between 18 and 70 years of age who qualified for DPC.

V usage is TRBV20-1 and J usage is TRBJ1-6; D not certain. The specimen comprised whole blood, sampled in connection with sensitization to the hapten diphenylcyclopropenone (DPC). The receptor's source is a man younger than 35 with alopecia areata. Some clones in this sample may be carry-over from other donors' samples. Written as DNA, the CDR3 is TGCAGTGCCAGGACGGAGTATTCCTTTTTTCGATTATTCTCGTTCTTCTCACCCCTCCACTTT. Translated: CSARTEYSFFRLFSFFSPLHF.